Each of the 30 T cell receptor beta chains below was sequenced from the same sample in a study of naive and memory T cell subsets. Two oligonucleotides, mixed equimolar, formed the beta constant-region primer covering TRBC1 and TRBC2. Each CDR3 protein is one row after TCRdb ran MiXCR on the UMI-ligation and nested PCR reads. The data contain 70,000 to 95,000 distinct CDR3 sequences, about 6.5% of them seen just once; the ten biggest clones take up roughly 1.6%. Sequenced: central memory CD4+ T cells from blood. All receptors come from a human donor in good health.

This clonotype was seen repeatedly, ten times or more. The chain links TRBV11-1 to TRBJ1-4; D gene uncertain. The CDR3 has 12 amino acids. The V gene's germline CDR1 is SGHAT and CDR2 FQDESV (reference sequence). Deletions cut 5 bases from V and 5 bases from J, with 6 bases between. CDR3 nucleotides: TGTGCCAGCAGCGAAATAAATGAAAAACTGTTTTTT. It translates to CASSEINEKLFF.

This clonotype was recorded many times. The rearrangement uses TRBV5-1 and TRBJ1-4; 7 bases are a match to TRBD1. After removal of 0 bases from V and 5 bases from J, the junction contained 7 bases not matched to a gene. This CDR3 has 16 residues. Germline-derived CDR1 and CDR2 are SGHRS and YFSETQ. The CDR3 reads CASSLAAGQRNEKLFF. DNA for the CDR3: TGCGCCAGCAGCTTGGCCGCGGGACAGCGAAATGAAAAACTGTTTTTT.

About this clonotype: This could be a read error, since a much larger clone is one nucleotide away. This chain links TRBV7-6 with TRBJ1-6; TRBD1 is a possible D gene (5 bases). Per the germline V gene, CDR1 is SGHVS and CDR2 is FNYEAQ. The CDR3 runs to 14 residues. The CDR3 DNA reads as TGTGCCAGCAGCCCTGACTTGGACAATTCACCCCTCAACTTT. It is translated as CASSPDLDNSPLNF.

This clonotype was counted ten times or more. This sequence joins TRBV4-3 and TRBJ2-1; 8 nucleotides agree with TRBD2. This CDR3 has 19 amino acids. Trimming cost V 0 bases and J 1 base; bases outside gene matches: 11. CDR1 LGHNA and CDR2 YSLEER come from the germline V gene. The CDR3 protein is CASSQDYRGGSGSYNEQFF. The DNA of the CDR3 is TGCGCCAGCAGCCAAGACTATCGCGGGGGGTCCGGATCCTACAATGAGCAGTTCTTC.

Ten or more counts support this clonotype. J is TRBJ2-7 and V is TRBV5-1; the match to TRBD1 covers 8 bases. From germline, CDR1 is SGHRS and CDR2 YFSETQ. J was trimmed by 4 bases and V by 2 bases; bases with no gene match: 11. The CDR3 length is 16 residues. CDR3 loop: CASSFAGTGWEYEQYF. In nucleotides, the CDR3 is TGCGCCAGCAGCTTCGCCGGGACAGGCTGGGAGTACGAGCAGTACTTC.

This clonotype showed up just a few times. The genes are TRBV28 and TRBJ2-3, with 8 positions matching TRBD2. The CDR3 contains 16 residues. V dropped 3 bases and J dropped 5; count of bases not matched to a gene: 10. CDR1 MDHEN and CDR2 SYDVKM come from the germline V gene. The CDR3 loop reads CASSFHGGAEGDTQYF. The CDR3 DNA sequence: TGTGCCAGCAGTTTCCACGGGGGGGCGGAGGGAGATACGCAGTATTTT.

For this clonotype: No DNA is shown, since the ends of the CDR3 on it are uncertain; the CDR3 is the one TCRdb lists. This rearrangement joins TRBV12-3 or TRBV12-4 to TRBJ2-7; the table assigns TRBD1, which was not confirmed against the DNA. The CDR3 is 16 amino acids long, termini counted. CDR3 amino acids: CASSLSLGTGGYEQYF.

This clonotype has at least ten counts. The rearrangement links TRBV4-3 to TRBJ1-4; D unclear. The ends were cut back, 0 bases at V and 6 bases at J, with 5 bases in the middle. CDR1 LGHNA and CDR2 YSLEER come from the germline V gene. This CDR3 is 13 amino acids long. This CDR3 is CASSQEPYEKLFF. The CDR3 bases are TGCGCCAGCAGCCAAGAGCCCTATGAAAAACTGTTTTTT.

This clonotype was observed at least ten times. This chain links TRBV30 with TRBJ2-3, with D hard to call. V gave up 0 bases and J gave up 5 bases, with 9 bases separating them. The CDR3 is made up of 13 amino acids. Germline V gene data show CDR1 as GTSNPN and CDR2 as SVGIG (reference sequence). CDR3: CAWSVRLQDTQYF. CDR3 DNA: TGTGCCTGGAGTGTTCGGCTTCAAGATACGCAGTATTTT.

In its sample, this clonotype was seen many times. The chain couples TRBV20-1 to TRBJ2-7; 8 nucleotides line up with TRBD1. With 2 bases clipped from V and 3 bases from J, the junction kept 6 bases outside the gene matches. Germline V gives CDR1 DFQATT, CDR2 SNEGSKA (reference sequence). The length of the CDR3 is 14 residues. This CDR3 reads CSARRQGARYEQYF. The CDR3 region has the DNA TGCAGTGCTAGAAGGCAGGGGGCGCGCTACGAGCAGTACTTC.

The CDR3: CASSLSLHTGELFF. CDR3 nucleotides: TGTGCCAGCAGCCTTAGCCTTCACACCGGGGAGCTGTTTTTT. J is TRBJ2-2 and V is TRBV3-1; no clear D. The germline CDR1 and CDR2 sequences are LGHDT and YNNKEL (reference sequence). V lost 4 bases, J lost 3 bases, and 9 bases lay in between. The CDR3 loop spans 14 amino acids.

This clonotype was seen repeatedly, ten times or more. The chain links TRBV12-3 or TRBV12-4 to TRBJ2-7; 10 nucleotides agree with TRBD1. The length of the CDR3 is 14 residues. Trimming cost V 6 bases and J 3 bases; bases outside gene matches: 5. The CDR3 loop reads CASSQGQGIYEQYF. The CDR3 DNA is TGTGCCAGCAGCCAGGGACAGGGGATCTACGAGCAGTACTTC.

The chain carries TRBV20-1 and TRBJ2-3; TRBD2 matches 8 bases. Trimming cost V 5 bases and J 8 bases; bases outside gene matches: 15. This CDR3 spans 15 amino acids. CDR1 DFQATT and CDR2 SNEGSKA come from the germline V gene (reference sequence). CDR3 DNA: TGCAGTGCTTACGCCGGGGGGGGAGCAATGGGTACGCAGTATTTT. Protein sequence: CSAYAGGGAMGTQYF.

This clonotype has a count of ten or more. This chain connects TRBV5-1 to TRBJ2-2; D gene ambiguous. This CDR3 spans 13 amino acids. Trimming removed 4 bases from V and 4 bases from J, with 8 bases in between. The germline V gene encodes CDR1 SGHRS and CDR2 YFSETQ. The CDR3 nucleotides read TGCGCCAGCAGCACCGACGGCACCGGGGAGCTGTTTTTT. Translated, it gives CASSTDGTGELFF.

This clonotype has ten or more counts. V and J are TRBV25-1 and TRBJ2-7, with D perhaps matching TRBD1 (5 bases). Deletions cut 5 bases from V and 5 bases from J, with 16 bases between. The germline CDR1 and CDR2 sequences are MGHDK and SYGVNS. This CDR3 has 14 amino acids. CDR3 DNA: TGTGCCAGCAGTAGGCGACAGAATACCAACGAGCAGTACTTC. It codes for CASSRRQNTNEQYF.

This clonotype was seen repeatedly, ten times or more. The chain couples TRBV10-3 to TRBJ2-1, with unresolved D. V was cut by 4 bases and J by 7 bases, with 17 bases left in between. The CDR3 loop spans 15 amino acids. Germline CDR1 and CDR2: ENHRY and SYGVKD. The CDR3 coding sequence is TGTGCCATCAGTGGTAGCCGGAGCCTTTTAAATGAGCAGTTCTTC. This sequence encodes CAISGSRSLLNEQFF.

The table lists this clonotype with a few counts. V usage is TRBV7-9 and J usage is TRBJ2-3; D is unclear. Trimming took 1 base from V and 0 from J, leaving 11 bases between them. Germline values: CDR1 SEHNR, CDR2 FQNEAQ (reference sequence). The CDR3 length is 16 residues. For the CDR3, the DNA is TGTGCCAGCAGCTTAGTGATCGTAATTAGCACAGATACGCAGTATTTT. Its protein product is CASSLVIVISTDTQYF.

This clonotype was counted only a few times. The gene calls are TRBV25-1 and TRBJ2-1, with 10 bases matching TRBD1. With V trimmed by 6 bases and J by 10 bases, 15 bases remained unmatched. CDR1 and CDR2 (germline): MGHDK, SYGVNS. The CDR3 spans 16 residues. The CDR3 region has the DNA TGTGCCAGCAGCGTGACCGGGACAGGGGTATTTAGCGAGCAGTTCTTC. Its protein is CASSVTGTGVFSEQFF.

Many counts were recorded for this clonotype. The chain recombines TRBV7-2 with TRBJ1-3; 7 bases fit TRBD1. The CDR3 loop spans 20 amino acids. V was clipped by 1 base and J by 7 bases; unmatched bases: 22. Germline V gives CDR1 SGHTA, CDR2 FQGNSA. CDR3 bases: TGTGCCAGCAGCTTAGTAGTCGACAGGGCCAGGTACAACAGGAAGAACACCATATATTTT. This encodes CASSLVVDRARYNRKNTIYF.

This clonotype was recorded at least ten times. Here the CDR3 DNA reads TGCAGTGCTCCCGCCCACCGAGAAGCTTTCTTT. Protein: CSAPAHREAFF. The chain couples TRBV20-1 to TRBJ1-1; D remains ambiguous. Trimming pared 5 bases from V and 8 bases from J, leaving 12 bases between. CDR1 is DFQATT, CDR2 SNEGSKA, per germline (reference sequence). There are 11 residues in the CDR3.

This clonotype was picked up a small number of times. The chain uses TRBV15 and TRBJ2-5; D is ambiguous. V lost 0 bases and J lost 7, with 15 bases in between. Germline values: CDR1 LNHNV, CDR2 YYDKDF (reference sequence). CDR3 size: 15 residues. The chain's CDR3 is CATSRDTLATLTQYF. CDR3 sequence (DNA): TGTGCCACCAGCAGAGATACCCTGGCTACTTTGACCCAGTACTTC.

V usage is TRBV28 and J usage is TRBJ2-2, with D unclear. CDR1 is MDHEN and CDR2 is SYDVKM in the germline V gene. The V gene lost 10 bases and the J gene lost 1 base, with 10 bases spanning the gap. CDR3 length equals 13 residues. CDR3 in amino acids: CATLERNTGELFF. The CDR3 nucleotides are TGTGCCACCCTGGAGCGGAACACCGGGGAGCTGTTTTTT.

This clonotype has at least ten counts. The gene calls are TRBV5-5 and TRBJ1-1, with D unclear. From germline, CDR1 is SGHKS and CDR2 YYEKEE (reference sequence). V was clipped by 4 bases and J by 1 base, with 11 bases between them. The CDR3 sequence is 14 residues long. The CDR3 here is CASSQQLSNTEAFF. DNA for the CDR3: TGTGCCAGCAGCCAACAACTCTCGAACACTGAAGCTTTCTTT.

About this clonotype: Compared with germline, one end of the junction differs, possibly owing to a read error. This chain joins TRBV15 and TRBJ2-1; 8 bases align to TRBD2. CDR3 length equals 15 residues. The V gene's germline CDR1 is LNHNV and CDR2 YYDKDF (reference sequence). The CDR3 coding sequence is TGTGCCACCAGCGGGGGAACTAGCGGCTACAATAAGCAGTTCTTC. As protein: CATSGGTSGYNKQFF.

This clonotype was observed many times. This sequence joins TRBV7-2 and TRBJ1-5; D unclear. CDR1 and CDR2 (germline): SGHTA, FQGNSA. This CDR3 is 14 amino acids long. V lost 0 bases, J lost 6 bases, and 9 bases lay in between. The DNA of the CDR3 is TGTGCCAGCAGCTTAGCAGGGTCCAGTCAGCCCCAGCATTTT. The encoded protein is CASSLAGSSQPQHF. The full variable domain, rest sourced from reference TRBV7-2 and TRBJ1-5, is GAGVSQSPSNKVTEKGKDVELRCDPISGHTALYWYRQSLGQGLEFLIYFQGNSAPDKSGLPSDRFSAERTGGSVSTLTIQRTQQEDSAVYLCASSLAGSSQPQHFGDGTRLSIL.

CDR3 DNA sequence: TGTGCCAGCAGTTACGGTGGGGCCAATGAGCAGTTCTTC. This sequence encodes CASSYGGANEQFF. The chain couples TRBV6-2 or TRBV6-3 to TRBJ2-1; tentatively, D is TRBD1 (5 bases). The germline V gene encodes CDR1 MNHEY and CDR2 SVGEGT. CDR3 length equals 13 residues. Trimming took 2 bases from V and 6 from J, leaving 8 bases between them.

This clonotype has only a few counts. The chain recombines TRBV24-1 with TRBJ2-1; D remains unclear. The CDR3 sequence is 13 residues long. The germline V gene encodes CDR1 KGHDR and CDR2 SFDVKD. V was cut by 5 bases and J by 6 bases, with 10 bases left in between. In DNA, the CDR3 is TGTGCCACCAGTGGGTCTTTGGGCAATGAGCAGTTCTTC. The encoded protein is CATSGSLGNEQFF.

A word on this clonotype: This may be a read error, as it is one base from a much larger clone. The chain is built from TRBV29-1 and TRBJ2-1; 12 positions match TRBD1. The CDR3 covers 15 residues. Per germline, CDR1 SQVTM and CDR2 ANQGSEA. Trimming cost V 7 bases and J 8 bases; bases outside gene matches: 12. The CDR3 DNA is TGCAGCGCCCGGGTGGGGACAGGGGGCAGGGATGAGCAGTTCTTC. Its protein is CSARVGTGGRDEQFF.

In its sample, this clonotype was seen many times. The chain has TRBV20-1 and TRBJ1-1; TRBD1 is a possible D gene (6 bases). Trimming removed 0 bases at V and 3 bases at J, with 11 bases between. CDR1 is DFQATT, CDR2 SNEGSKA, per germline (reference sequence). This CDR3 spans 14 amino acids. For the CDR3, the DNA is TGCAGTGCTAGAGATCCGAAGGGGGACACTGAAGCTTTCTTT. Its protein is CSARDPKGDTEAFF.

Many counts were recorded for this clonotype. The chain couples TRBV28 to TRBJ2-7, with TRBD1 matching over 10 bases. The CDR3 length is 15 residues. The V segment lost 5 bases and the J segment 5 bases; nucleotides outside the gene matches: 9. Germline V gene sequence: CDR1 MDHEN, CDR2 SYDVKM. The CDR3 sequence is CASSMPGQGSDEQYF. The CDR3 nucleotides are TGTGCCAGCAGTATGCCGGGACAGGGGAGCGACGAGCAGTACTTC.